This T cell receptor beta chain originates from a study of T-cell reconstitution after alpha-beta-depleted transplantation in children. This clonotype was detected many times. The trim removed 5 bases at V and 6 bases at J, leaving 13 bases unmatched. This CDR3 comprises 17 residues. CDR1 is MGHRA and CDR2 is YSYEKL in the germline V gene. Preparing the TCRbeta library involved the use of unique molecular identifiers. TCRdb ran MiXCR on the PCR reads and lists one entry per CDR3 protein. The profile shows about 91,000 distinct CDR3 sequences, approximately 8.4% of them singletons. The source was PBMCs from the stem cell graft donor, collected from the stem cell graft. The clonotype was recovered from a human donor who donated a stem cell graft to a child with congenital amegakaryocytic thrombocytopenia. V usage is TRBV4-1 and J usage is TRBJ2-2, with TRBD1 identical over 9 bases. CDR3 protein: CASSYSGTGYQAGELFF. The CDR3 nucleotides are TGCGCCAGCAGCTATTCCGGGACAGGGTATCAGGCCGGGGAGCTGTTTTTT.